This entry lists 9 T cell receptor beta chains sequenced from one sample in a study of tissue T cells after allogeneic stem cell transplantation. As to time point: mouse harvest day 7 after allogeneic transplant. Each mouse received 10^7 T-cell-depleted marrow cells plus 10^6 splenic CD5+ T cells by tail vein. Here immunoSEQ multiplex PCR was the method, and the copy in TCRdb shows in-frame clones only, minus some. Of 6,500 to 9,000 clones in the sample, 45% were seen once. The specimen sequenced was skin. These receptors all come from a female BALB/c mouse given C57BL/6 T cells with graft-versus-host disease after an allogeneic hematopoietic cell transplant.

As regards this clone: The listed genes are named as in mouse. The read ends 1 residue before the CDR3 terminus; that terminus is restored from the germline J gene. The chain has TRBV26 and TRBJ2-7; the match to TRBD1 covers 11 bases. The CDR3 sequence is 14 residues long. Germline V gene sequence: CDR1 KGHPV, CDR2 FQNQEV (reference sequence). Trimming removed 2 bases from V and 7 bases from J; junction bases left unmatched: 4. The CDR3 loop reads CASSLGQGAKEQYF. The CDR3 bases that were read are TGTGCCAGCAGTCTGGGACAGGGGGCGAAGGAACAGTAC. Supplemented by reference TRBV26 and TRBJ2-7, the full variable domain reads NSKVIQTPRYLVKGQGQKAKMRCIPEKGHPVVFWYQQNKNNEFKFLINFQNQEVLQQIDMTEKRFSAECPSNSPCSLEIQSSEAGDSALYLCASSLGQGAKEQYFGPGTRLTVL.

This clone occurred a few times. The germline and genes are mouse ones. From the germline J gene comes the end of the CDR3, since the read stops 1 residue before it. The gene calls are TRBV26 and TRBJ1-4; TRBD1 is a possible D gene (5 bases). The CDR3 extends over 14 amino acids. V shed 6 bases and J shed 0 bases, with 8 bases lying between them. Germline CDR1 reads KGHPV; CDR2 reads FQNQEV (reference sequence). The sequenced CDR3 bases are TGTGCCAGCAGAAGGACAATTTCCAACGAAAGATTATTT. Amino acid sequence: CASRRTISNERLF. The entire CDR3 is CASRRTISNERLFF. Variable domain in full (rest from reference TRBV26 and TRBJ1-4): NSKVIQTPRYLVKGQGQKAKMRCIPEKGHPVVFWYQQNKNNEFKFLINFQNQEVLQQIDMTEKRFSAECPSNSPCSLEIQSSEAGDSALYLCASRRTISNERLFFGHGTKLSVL.

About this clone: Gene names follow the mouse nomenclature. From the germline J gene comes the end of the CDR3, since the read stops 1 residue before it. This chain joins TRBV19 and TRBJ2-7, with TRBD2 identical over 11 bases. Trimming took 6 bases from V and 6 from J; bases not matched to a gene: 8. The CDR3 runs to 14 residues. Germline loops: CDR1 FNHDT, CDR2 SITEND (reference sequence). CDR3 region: CASTRTGGRSEQYF. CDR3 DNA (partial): TGTGCCAGCACCCGGACTGGGGGGAGGAGTGAACAGTAC.

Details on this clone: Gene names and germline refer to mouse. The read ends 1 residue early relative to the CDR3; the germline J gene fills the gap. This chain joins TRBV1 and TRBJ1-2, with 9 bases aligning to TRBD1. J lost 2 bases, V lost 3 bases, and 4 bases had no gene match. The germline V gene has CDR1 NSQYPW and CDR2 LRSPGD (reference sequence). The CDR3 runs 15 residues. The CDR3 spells CTCSASGTGNSDYTF. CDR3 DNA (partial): TGCACCTGCAGTGCGTCGGGGACAGGGAACTCCGACTACACC.

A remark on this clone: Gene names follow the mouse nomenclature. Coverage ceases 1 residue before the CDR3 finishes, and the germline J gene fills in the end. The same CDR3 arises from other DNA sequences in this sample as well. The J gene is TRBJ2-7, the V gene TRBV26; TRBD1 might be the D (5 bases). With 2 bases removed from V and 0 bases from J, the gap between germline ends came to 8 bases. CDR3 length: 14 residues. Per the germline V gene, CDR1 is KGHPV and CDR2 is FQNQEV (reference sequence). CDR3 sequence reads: CASSLGQSSYEQYF. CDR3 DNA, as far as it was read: TGTGCCAGCAGTCTGGGACAAAGCTCCTATGAACAGTAC.

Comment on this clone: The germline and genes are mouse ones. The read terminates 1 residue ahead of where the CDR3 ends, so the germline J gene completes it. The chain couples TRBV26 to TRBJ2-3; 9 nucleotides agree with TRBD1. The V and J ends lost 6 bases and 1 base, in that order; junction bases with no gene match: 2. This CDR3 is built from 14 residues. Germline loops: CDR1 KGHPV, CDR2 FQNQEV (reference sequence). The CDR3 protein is CASRGQGRAETLYF. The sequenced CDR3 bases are TGTGCCAGCAGGGGACAGGGACGTGCAGAAACGCTGTAT.

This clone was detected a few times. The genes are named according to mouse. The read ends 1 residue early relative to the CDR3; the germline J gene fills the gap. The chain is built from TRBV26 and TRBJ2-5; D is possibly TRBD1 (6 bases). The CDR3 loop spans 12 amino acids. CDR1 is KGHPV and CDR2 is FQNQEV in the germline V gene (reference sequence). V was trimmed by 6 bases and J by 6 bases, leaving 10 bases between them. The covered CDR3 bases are TGTGCCAGCAGGCAGGGGTGGGACACCCAGTAC. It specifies CASRQGWDTQY. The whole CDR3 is CASRQGWDTQYF. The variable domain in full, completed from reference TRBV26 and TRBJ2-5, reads NSKVIQTPRYLVKGQGQKAKMRCIPEKGHPVVFWYQQNKNNEFKFLINFQNQEVLQQIDMTEKRFSAECPSNSPCSLEIQSSEAGDSALYLCASRQGWDTQYFGPGTRLLVL.

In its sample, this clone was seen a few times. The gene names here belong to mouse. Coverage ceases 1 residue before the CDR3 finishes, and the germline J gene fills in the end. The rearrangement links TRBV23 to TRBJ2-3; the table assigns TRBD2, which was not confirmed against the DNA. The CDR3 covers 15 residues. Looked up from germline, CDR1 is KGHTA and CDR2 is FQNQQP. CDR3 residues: CSSSSDWGSAETLYF. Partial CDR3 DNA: TGCTCCAGCAGCTCGGACTGGGGTAGTGCAGAAACGCTGTAT.

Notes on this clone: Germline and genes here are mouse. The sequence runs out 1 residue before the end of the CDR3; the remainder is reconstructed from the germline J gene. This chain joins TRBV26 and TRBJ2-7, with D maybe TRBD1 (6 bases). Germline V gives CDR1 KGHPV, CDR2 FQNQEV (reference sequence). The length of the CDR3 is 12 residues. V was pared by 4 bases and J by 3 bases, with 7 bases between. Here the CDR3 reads CASSRDNYEQYF. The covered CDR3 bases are TGTGCCAGCAGTCGGGACAACTATGAACAGTAC.